This is a list of T cell receptor beta chains from one sample in a study of shared clonotypes between healthy human individuals. Assay: immunoSEQ multiplex PCR; the TCRdb copy retains only in-frame clones and omits some. The sample contains about 1 million clones, around 74% of which appear only once. The sample was memory CD4+ T cells sorted from blood. All receptors come from a man aged 18 to 29 in good health. The CDR3 runs from the conserved cysteine through the conserved F or W. Each record gives: clone size, J gene, V gene, D gene, CDR3 DNA, CDR3 protein. The D gene is left open where the match is weak. Size values are once, few and many counts, or a class for expanded clones, and some rows have none.

NA TRBJ1-1 TRBV6-5 NA TGTGCCAGCAGTTACAGAACGGGTTCTGAAGCTTTCTTT CASSYRTGSEAFF
NA TRBJ2-7 TRBV7-2 TRBD1 TGTGCCAGCAGCTTAGCCCAGACAGGGGCGAACTCCTACGAGCAGTACTTC CASSLAQTGANSYEQYF
few TRBJ2-5 TRBV5-1 NA TGCGCCAGCAGCTTGGAGGTCTTAACAGGCAGGAAAGAGACCCAGTACTTC CASSLEVLTGRKETQYF
NA TRBJ2-5 TRBV7-2 TRBD2 TGTGCCAGCAGCTTAGGACTAGCGGAAGAGACCCAGTACTTC CASSLGLAEETQYF
NA TRBJ2-3 TRBV5-6 TRBD2 TGTGCCAGCAGCTTGGTACTAGCGGGAGGTCCGGGGACAGATACGCAGTATTTT CASSLVLAGGPGTDTQYF
once TRBJ1-4 TRBV6-7 NA TGTGCCAGCAGTTACTCGTTCGCGGGGAAGGATGAAAAACTGTTTTTT CASSYSFAGKDEKLFF
once TRBJ2-5 TRBV10-1 NA TGCGCCAGCAGTGAGTCGACACTACCGGGGACCCAGTACTTC CASSESTLPGTQYF
NA TRBJ2-2 TRBV25-1 NA TGTGCCAGCAGGGCATACTGGGGATCCAGCGGGGAGCTGTTTTTT CASRAYWGSSGELFF
NA TRBJ1-6 TRBV5-1 NA TGCGCCAGCAGCTTGGACCCCTATAATTCACCCCTCCACTTT CASSLDPYNSPLHF
NA TRBJ1-4 TRBV6-1 NA TGTGCCAGCCGACAGCCCTCTAATGAAAAACTGTTTTTT CASRQPSNEKLFF
NA TRBJ2-3 TRBV4-3 TRBD2 TGCGCCAGCAGCCAGTCAGCCACCAGCGGGAGAACCACAGATACGCAGTATTTT CASSQSATSGRTTDTQYF
NA TRBJ2-7 TRBV6-6 TRBD1 TGTGCCAGTTGGAACACAGGGGGCGGGTACGAGCAGTACTTC CASWNTGGGYEQYF
few TRBJ2-7 TRBV6-1 TRBD1 TGTGCCAGCAGGGGACAGGTCTACGAGCAGTACTTC CASRGQVYEQYF
NA TRBJ2-7 TRBV21-1 NA TGTGCCAGCAGCCATTCGCCCTTTCACCTGCGGGGCCTCGTCAGATACGAGCAGTACTTC CASSHSPFHLRGLVRYEQYF
NA TRBJ2-7 TRBV28 NA TGTGCCAGCAGTGCACCTGGACAGACCTTCGGCGAGCAGTACTTC CASSAPGQTFGEQYF
NA TRBJ2-5 TRBV7-2 TRBD1 TGTGCCAGCAGCTCGGCGACAGGGGTAGAGACCCAGTACTTC CASSSATGVETQYF
NA TRBJ1-2 TRBV6-5 TRBD1 TGTGCCAGCAGTCCCGGGACAGGGGGCTTTGTCACCTTC CASSPGTGGFVTF
many TRBJ2-5 TRBV18 NA TGTGCCAGCTCACCCCCCCAGGGCAGAGAGACCCAGTACTTC CASSPPQGRETQYF
many TRBJ1-2 TRBV7-2 TRBD1 TGTGCCAGCAGCTCACCGGGACAGGGGAATACTATAACCTTC CASSSPGQGNTITF
once TRBJ1-2 TRBV5-1 NA TGCGCCAGCAGCTTGGAAGGGGTAGGCTTTGGCTACACCTTC CASSLEGVGFGYTF
many TRBJ1-2 TRBV15 NA TGTGCCACCAGCAGAGATAGGCAGGATACGGTCTATGGCTACACCTTC CATSRDRQDTVYGYTF
NA TRBJ2-7 TRBV5-1 NA TGCGCCAGCAGCTTAGGGGGAGTCGAGCAGTACTTC CASSLGGVEQYF
NA TRBJ2-2 TRBV27 NA TGTGCCAGCAGTCCCCCCAGGGCTTCAGGACCCGGGGAGCTGTTTTTT CASSPPRASGPGELFF
NA TRBJ1-1 TRBV5-1 NA TGCGCCAGCAGCACCGGGACGGTGAACACTGAAGCTTTCTTT CASSTGTVNTEAFF
NA TRBJ2-3 TRBV5-8 NA TGTGCCAGCAGAGAATCAGGGGTAGATACGCAGTATTTT CASRESGVDTQYF
few TRBJ1-5 TRBV12-2 NA TGTGCAAGTCGCAATGACAGTAATCAGCCCCAGCATTTT CASRNDSNQPQHF
NA TRBJ1-1 TRBV15 NA TGTGCCACCAGCAGTGGGGGGGGGATGAACACTGAAGCTTTCTTT CATSSGGGMNTEAFF
NA TRBJ1-1 TRBV27 NA TGTGCCAGCAGTCCAACAGGGAGGGCTGAAGCTTTCTTT CASSPTGRAEAFF
NA TRBJ1-5 TRBV5-6 NA TGTGCCAGCAGCTGGGGGGCAGGGGCTTCAAGCAATCAGCCCCAGCATTTT CASSWGAGASSNQPQHF
many TRBJ2-6 TRBV5-6 NA TGTGCCACCCAGGGCTCTGGGGCCAACGTCCTGACTTTC CATQGSGANVLTF
NA TRBJ2-2 TRBV28 TRBD1 TGTGCCAGCAGTCGAGGGACAGGGGTCACCGGGGAGCTGTTTTTT CASSRGTGVTGELFF
NA TRBJ2-2 TRBV11-2 TRBD2 TGTGCCAGCAGCCCCGGGGGGTGGACCGGGGAGCTGTTTTTT CASSPGGWTGELFF
few TRBJ2-3 TRBV5-4 NA TGTGCCAGCAGCTTGCCCCCCTCAGGCCCCACAGATACGCAGTATTTT CASSLPPSGPTDTQYF
NA TRBJ1-1 TRBV6-5 TRBD1 TGTGCCAGCAGCCAGAAATACAGGGGACCGACTGAAGCTTTCTTT CASSQKYRGPTEAFF
few TRBJ2-5 TRBV5-6 TRBD2 TGTGCCAGCATCCGACTAGCTGGACAAGAGACCCAGTACTTC CASIRLAGQETQYF
NA TRBJ2-3 TRBV4-1 TRBD2 TGCGCCAGCAGCCAACTCTCTAGCGGGGGCACAGATACGCAGTATTTT CASSQLSSGGTDTQYF
NA TRBJ2-2 TRBV6-6 NA TGTGCCAGCAGCAAACATGACCAGGGAAACACCGGGGAGCTGTTTTTT CASSKHDQGNTGELFF
once TRBJ1-4 TRBV19 NA TGTGCCAGTAGTATCGGGGGTTTGGATGAAAAACTGTTTTTT CASSIGGLDEKLFF
NA TRBJ2-2 TRBV5-1 NA TGCGCCAGCTCGGCGGGCTCCGGCACCGGGGAGCTGTTTTTT CASSAGSGTGELFF
NA TRBJ1-1 TRBV30 NA TGTGCCTGGAGTCGTAAGCCGGGTTACAACACTGAAGCTTTCTTT CAWSRKPGYNTEAFF
NA TRBJ2-7 TRBV5-4 TRBD2 TGTGCCAGCAGCGGGGGGGGTAGCGGGAGTGTTACCGAGCAGTACTTC CASSGGGSGSVTEQYF
once TRBJ2-7 TRBV28 NA TGTGCCAGCAGTTTATCCCCCTACGAGCAGTACTTC CASSLSPYEQYF
NA TRBJ1-1 TRBV27 TRBD1 TGTGCCAGCAGTAGGACAGGGGTTGGGGAAGCTTTCTTT CASSRTGVGEAFF
NA TRBJ2-7 TRBV10-3 TRBD2 TGTGCCATCAAAGGGACTAGCGGGTCCTACGAGCAGTACTTC CAIKGTSGSYEQYF
NA TRBJ1-2 TRBV6-1 NA TGTGCCAGCAGTGAGGTCTTGGACTATGGCTACACCTTC CASSEVLDYGYTF
once TRBJ2-4 TRBV27 NA TGTGCCAGCGGCCGAGGAGGGGGCCAGTCCAAAAACATTCAGTACTTC CASGRGGGQSKNIQYF
NA TRBJ2-5 TRBV11-2 NA TGTGCCAGCAGCTCGGGGAGCCGAGAGACCCAGTACTTC CASSSGSRETQYF
NA TRBJ1-4 TRBV6-6 TRBD1 TGTGCCAGCAGGGAGGGGGCCCCAAATGAAAAACTGTTTTTT CASREGAPNEKLFF